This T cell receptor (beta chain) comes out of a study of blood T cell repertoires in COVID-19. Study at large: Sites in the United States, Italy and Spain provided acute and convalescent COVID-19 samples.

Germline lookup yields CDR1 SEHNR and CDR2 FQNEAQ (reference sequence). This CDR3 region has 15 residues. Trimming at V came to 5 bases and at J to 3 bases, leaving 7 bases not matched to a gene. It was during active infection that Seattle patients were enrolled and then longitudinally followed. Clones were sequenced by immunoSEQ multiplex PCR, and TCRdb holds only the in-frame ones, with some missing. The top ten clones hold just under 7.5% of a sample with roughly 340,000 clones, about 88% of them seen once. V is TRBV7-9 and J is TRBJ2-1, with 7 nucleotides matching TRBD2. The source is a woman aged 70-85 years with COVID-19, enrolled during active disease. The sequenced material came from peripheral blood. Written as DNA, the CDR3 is TGTGCCAGCAGCCTCCCCCGGGGGGACTACAATGAGCAGTTCTTC. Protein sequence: CASSLPRGDYNEQFF.